The rows below give T cell receptor beta chains drawn from one sample of a study of T-cell memory formation after mild COVID-19. TCRdb re-derived calls from the 5' RACE reads in MiXCR, one entry per CDR3 protein. The data show hundreds of thousands of distinct CDR3 sequences, around 27% seen once. The specimen was PBMCs or a T cell subset sorted from them (not recorded which). All receptors come from an adult woman who had mild COVID-19 (a few samples of this study predate the infection). Cell type and time point are not known. Both conserved end residues are part of each CDR3. The D gene is left open where the match is weak. Not all rows give a size; the values are once, few, many and, for expanded clones, a class.

d_gene	v_gene	abundance	j_gene	CDR3nt	CDR3aa
TRBD2	TRBV15	few	TRBJ2-7	TGTGCCACCAGCACAGGACTAGCGCTAAGCTCCTACGAGCAGTACTTC	CATSTGLALSSYEQYF
TRBD1	TRBV6-2/TRBV6-3	few	TRBJ2-7	TGTGCCAGCAGACAGGGGATCTCCTACGAGCAGTACTTC	CASRQGISYEQYF
NA	TRBV3-1	NA	TRBJ2-7	TGTGCCAGCAGCCAAGCAGGGATGCCCTACGAGCAGTACTTC	CASSQAGMPYEQYF
TRBD1	TRBV5-1	few	TRBJ2-2	TGCGCCAGCATGGGACAGGGAGAAACCGGGGAGCTGTTTTTT	CASMGQGETGELFF
TRBD1	TRBV29-1	NA	TRBJ1-2	TGCAGCGTTGTCAGCTACGGACAGGCCCACTATGGCTACACCTTC	CSVVSYGQAHYGYTF
TRBD1	TRBV25-1	NA	TRBJ2-7	TGTGCCAGCAGTGGGGCAGGTCGGACAGGGCGGCACGAGCAGTACTTC	CASSGAGRTGRHEQYF
NA	TRBV7-6	NA	TRBJ2-7	TGTGCCAGCAGCTTAGGATCCGGGACTGTTCTCTACGAGCAGTACTTC	CASSLGSGTVLYEQYF
NA	TRBV7-6	NA	TRBJ2-2	TGTGCCAGCAGCCGAACAAACAGTCCCGGGGAGCTGTTTTTT	CASSRTNSPGELFF
NA	TRBV13	NA	TRBJ1-1	TGTGCCAGCAGCTTAGAACACAGCGAGGCAGAAGCTTTCTTT	CASSLEHSEAEAFF
NA	TRBV20-1	NA	TRBJ2-5	TGCAGTGCGGAGGGCCGGGGGCAAGAGACCCAGTACTTC	CSAEGRGQETQYF
NA	TRBV4-2	few	TRBJ2-2	TGTGCCAGCAGCCAAGATCGCCTTCCCCCCCCCGGGGAGCTGTTTTTT	CASSQDRLPPPGELFF
NA	TRBV7-7	few	TRBJ2-5	TGTGCCAGCAGCTCCGGGGTGGTAGAGACCCAGTACTTC	CASSSGVVETQYF
NA	TRBV6-5	NA	TRBJ2-7	TGTGCCAGCACCCCGGGGAGCCCCTACGAGCAGTACTTC	CASTPGSPYEQYF
TRBD2	TRBV6-5	once	TRBJ2-3	TGTGCCAGCAGTTACTATGGAGCGGGGGGGCGCACAGATACGCAGTATTTT	CASSYYGAGGRTDTQYF
TRBD1	TRBV5-1	NA	TRBJ1-4	TGCGCCAGCAGCATCGGACAGGGGGCCAAGCTGTTTTTT	CASSIGQGAKLFF
NA	TRBV14	NA	TRBJ2-7	TGTGCCAGCAGCCAAGACGTGAGTGGCGAGCAGTACTTC	CASSQDVSGEQYF
TRBD2	TRBV6-5	few	TRBJ2-6	TGTGCCAGCAGTTACGCCCGGACTAGCGGGAGGGCCGGGACTGGGGCCAACGTCCTGACTTTC	CASSYARTSGRAGTGANVLTF
NA	TRBV5-5	many	TRBJ2-7	TGTGCCAGCAGCTTTGAGGGAACCTACGAGCAGTACTTC	CASSFEGTYEQYF
TRBD2	TRBV11-1	few	TRBJ2-7	TGTGCCAGCACCCGGACTAGCGGGGGGTTTTACGAGCAGTACTTC	CASTRTSGGFYEQYF
TRBD1	TRBV14	once	TRBJ1-2	TGTGCCAGCAGCCAAGAGTCAGGGGGTAACTATGGCTACACCTTC	CASSQESGGNYGYTF
NA	TRBV7-8	NA	TRBJ1-3	TGTGCCAGCAGCCACCGCGGCCACAGCACTGGAAACACCATATATTTT	CASSHRGHSTGNTIYF
TRBD1	TRBV11-3	once	TRBJ2-7	TGTGCCAGCAGGGGGGCTCACAGGGGTCACGAGCAGTACTTC	CASRGAHRGHEQYF
NA	TRBV7-2	NA	TRBJ2-5	TGTGCCAGCAGCCCAGGAGCGACCGCAGGGACCCAGTACTTC	CASSPGATAGTQYF
NA	TRBV7-9	NA	TRBJ2-7	TGTGCCAGCAGCCCAGACAGGATATCCTACGAGCAGTACTTC	CASSPDRISYEQYF
NA	TRBV30	many	TRBJ2-4	TGTGCCTGGAGTGGCGGACAGCCGGTTTTAGTGGGACCCAAAAACATTCAGTACTTC	CAWSGGQPVLVGPKNIQYF
NA	TRBV29-1	NA	TRBJ2-7	TGCAGCGGACGAGGGGGAGGCCTCGAGCAGTACTTC	CSGRGGGLEQYF